Following are 20 T cell receptor beta chains from one sample sequenced in a study of blood T cell repertoires in COVID-19. TCRdb's copy holds only in-frame clones and misses some; the assay was immunoSEQ multiplex PCR. The sample includes about 280,000 clones, roughly 80% of them seen just once. Sequenced material: PBMCs or T cells enriched from blood (not recorded which). These receptors were obtained from a man aged 40-49 years who had been exposed to COVID-19.

The V call is TRBV29-1, the J call TRBJ1-5, with D possibly TRBD1 on 6 matching bases. V lost 8 bases to trimming and J lost 3 bases, with 11 bases between them. The CDR3 totals 12 residues. The germline gives CDR1 SQVTM, CDR2 ANQGSEA. The CDR3 DNA is TGCAGCATAACAGGGCCCAATCAGCCCCAGCATTTT. This gives the protein CSITGPNQPQHF.

The chain recombines TRBV19 with TRBJ2-7; D remains unclear. V was cut by 5 bases and J by 3 bases, with 11 bases left in between. This CDR3 is 13 amino acids long. Per germline, CDR1 LNHDA and CDR2 SQIVND (reference sequence). The CDR3 DNA is TGTGCCAGTAGTTTTGGCAGGAACTACGAGCAGTACTTC. Its protein is CASSFGRNYEQYF.

The chain combines TRBV24-1 with TRBJ1-2; TRBD1 matches 7 bases. Germline values: CDR1 KGHDR, CDR2 SFDVKD. V lost 4 bases and J lost 5; bases outside the gene matches: 6. The CDR3 is 14 amino acids. The CDR3 loop reads CATSEDGTDYGYTF. The CDR3 bases are TGTGCCACCAGTGAGGACGGGACAGATTATGGCTACACCTTC.

The V and J genes are TRBV27 and TRBJ2-2, with unresolved D. The CDR3 loop spans 14 amino acids. CDR1 and CDR2 (germline): MNHEY, SMNVEV (reference sequence). Trimming took off 3 bases at V and 1 base at J, with 6 bases between the two ends. CDR3 sequence: CASSFRGNTGELFF. The CDR3 region has the DNA TGTGCCAGCAGTTTTAGAGGGAACACCGGGGAGCTGTTTTTT.

The rearrangement uses TRBV10-3 and TRBJ2-2; 9 bases align to TRBD2. The CDR3 totals 15 residues. Germline CDR1 is ENHRY and CDR2 is SYGVKD. Unmatched junction bases numbered 2, after V lost 6 bases and J lost 0 bases. CDR3 amino acids: CAIRRTSANTGELFF. CDR3 bases: TGTGCCATCAGGCGGACTAGCGCGAACACCGGGGAGCTGTTTTTT.

This clone appeared a single time. The chain employs TRBV25-1 and TRBJ2-1, with D possibly TRBD1 on 6 matching bases. The V end was cut by 5 bases, the J end by 8 bases, with 22 bases between. The CDR3 is 16 amino acids. Germline CDR1 is MGHDK and CDR2 is SYGVNS. DNA for the CDR3: TGTGCCAGCAGTTTACCCGGGACCAGCAGGGGTCATGAGCAGTTCTTC. This encodes CASSLPGTSRGHEQFF. The whole variable domain, remainder taken from reference TRBV25-1 and TRBJ2-1, is EADIYQTPRYLVIGTGKKITLECSQTMGHDKMYWYQQDPGMELHLIHYSYGVNSTEKGDLSSESTVSRIRTEHFPLTLESARPSHTSQYLCASSLPGTSRGHEQFFGPGTRLTVL.

J is TRBJ1-1 and V is TRBV7-3; D unclear. Germline V gives CDR1 SGHTA, CDR2 FQGTGA. The V gene lost 5 bases and the J gene lost 3 bases, with 10 bases spanning the gap. The CDR3 length is 13 residues. Written as DNA, the CDR3 is TGTGCCAGCAGCCCTCCGGGGTACACTGAAGCTTTCTTT. Its protein product is CASSPPGYTEAFF.

The chain has TRBV30 and TRBJ1-4; a possible D gene is TRBD1 (5 bases). V was shortened by 4 bases and J by 8 bases, with 14 bases between the two germline ends. CDR1 is GTSNPN, CDR2 SVGIG, per germline (reference sequence). This CDR3 is 13 amino acids long. As DNA, the CDR3 is TGTGCCTGGACTCCGGCGGGGCAAGAAAAACTGTTTTTT. Encoded protein: CAWTPAGQEKLFF.

Only one count was recorded for this clone. The gene calls are TRBV6-2 or TRBV6-3 and TRBJ2-5; TRBD1 matches 7 bases. The trim removed 5 bases at V and 5 bases at J, leaving 2 bases unmatched. The CDR3 runs 12 residues. The V gene's germline CDR1 is MNHEY and CDR2 SVGEGT. CDR3 in DNA: TGTGCCAGCAGTGACAGGGATGAGACCCAGTACTTC. This sequence encodes CASSDRDETQYF.

The rearrangement links TRBV9 to TRBJ2-5, with 7 nucleotides matching TRBD2. With 0 bases clipped from V and 4 bases from J, the junction kept 6 bases outside the gene matches. The germline V gene encodes CDR1 SGDLS and CDR2 YYNGEE. The CDR3 is 15 amino acids. CDR3 protein: CASSVGSIAGETQYF. CDR3 DNA sequence: TGTGCCAGCAGCGTAGGATCGATAGCGGGAGAGACCCAGTACTTC. The whole variable domain, remainder taken from reference TRBV9 and TRBJ2-5, is DSGVTQTPKHLITATGQRVTLRCSPRSGDLSVYWYQQSLDQGLQFLIQYYNGEERAKGNILERFSAQQFPDLHSELNLSSLELGDSALYFCASSVGSIAGETQYFGPGTRLLVL.

The chain joins TRBV18 to TRBJ2-7; 10 nucleotides match TRBD1. Losses at the gene ends were 2 bases for V and 2 bases for J; bases not matched to a gene: 3. Germline-derived CDR1 and CDR2 are KGHSH and LQKENI. The CDR3 consists of 15 residues. The CDR3 region is CASSPRDRGPYEQYF. DNA of the CDR3: TGTGCCAGCTCACCAAGGGACAGGGGCCCCTACGAGCAGTACTTC.

The chain links TRBV2 to TRBJ2-5, with 15 bases that match TRBD2. The length of the CDR3 is 17 residues. V gave up 5 bases and J gave up 5 bases; unmatched junction bases: 9. Germline values: CDR1 SNHLY, CDR2 FYNNEI. In nucleotides, the CDR3 is TGTGCCAGCAGTCACGGACTAGCGGGAGGGCCAGGGGAGACCCAGTACTTC. Protein sequence: CASSHGLAGGPGETQYF.

The J gene is TRBJ2-7, the V gene TRBV18; the D gene is possibly TRBD2 (5 bases). CDR3 length equals 13 residues. Trimming removed 3 bases from V and 2 bases from J, with 8 bases in between. Per germline, CDR1 KGHSH and CDR2 LQKENI. The CDR3: CASSPGNPYEQYF. As DNA, the CDR3 is TGTGCCAGCTCACCCGGGAACCCCTACGAGCAGTACTTC. Based on the CDR3 plus reference TRBV18 and TRBJ2-7, the full variable domain is NAGVMQNPRHLVRRRGQEARLRCSPMKGHSHVYWYRQLPEEGLKFMVYLQKENIIDESGMPKERFSAEFPKEGPSILRIQQVVRGDSAAYFCASSPGNPYEQYFGPGTRLTVT.

This chain links TRBV6-4 with TRBJ2-5, with TRBD1 identical over 7 bases. V trimming: 9 bases; J trimming: 1 base; junction bases outside the gene matches: 5. The CDR3 totals 13 residues. Germline CDR1 reads MRHNA; CDR2 reads SNTAGT. The CDR3 DNA sequence: TGTGCCAGTGAACGACAGGGCCAAGAGACCCAGTACTTC. This translates into CASERQGQETQYF.

CDR3 residues: CASSIDDRAGNTIYF. The CDR3 DNA follows: TGTGCCAGCAGCATTGACGACAGGGCTGGAAACACCATATATTTT. The rearrangement links TRBV6-5 to TRBJ1-3; 7 bases fit TRBD1. Germline V gene sequence: CDR1 MNHEY, CDR2 SVGAGI. V was pared by 6 bases and J by 2 bases, with 7 bases of the junction left unmatched. This CDR3 contains 15 residues.

The J gene is TRBJ1-4, the V gene TRBV5-5; a possible D gene is TRBD1 (6 bases). In germline, CDR1 is SGHKS, CDR2 YYEKEE (reference sequence). V was cut by 4 bases and J by 7 bases, with 17 bases left in between. This CDR3 has 15 residues. In DNA, the CDR3 is TGTGCCAGCAGCAAACAGGGCGCGCCGGGTGAAAAACTGTTTTTT. Its protein is CASSKQGAPGEKLFF.

The chain couples TRBV30 to TRBJ1-2, with D tentatively TRBD1 (5 bases). Germline CDR1 reads GTSNPN; CDR2 reads SVGIG (reference sequence). Trimming stripped 2 bases from V and 3 bases from J, with 10 bases between. The CDR3 length is 13 residues. DNA of the CDR3: TGTGCCTGGAGTCTGCGGGGGGACTATGGCTACACCTTC. This translates into CAWSLRGDYGYTF.

This clone was observed once. The chain combines TRBV6-2 or TRBV6-3 with TRBJ2-2; no firm D call. This CDR3 region has 14 residues. The ends were cut back, 6 bases at V and 7 bases at J, with 15 bases in the middle. The germline V gene has CDR1 MNHEY and CDR2 SVGEGT. CDR3 DNA: TGTGCCAGCAGCCAGCGATTGGTTCACGGGGAGCTGTTTTTT. Its translation: CASSQRLVHGELFF.

The chain joins TRBV6-5 to TRBJ2-1; 11 bases are shared with TRBD2. CDR1 MNHEY and CDR2 SVGAGI come from the germline V gene. J lost 9 bases, V lost 2 bases, and 6 bases had no gene match. The CDR3 consists of 15 residues. The CDR3 reads CASSYNSGRAREQFF. As DNA, the CDR3 is TGTGCCAGCAGTTACAATAGCGGGAGGGCCCGTGAGCAGTTCTTC.

The rearrangement uses TRBV5-6 and TRBJ2-3, with D possibly matching TRBD2 (6 bases). In germline, CDR1 is SGHDT, CDR2 YYEEEE. Trimming cost V 4 bases and J 2 bases, with 14 bases left between them. This CDR3 contains 15 residues. The CDR3, as DNA: TGTGCCAGCAGCCGTTACACGGGAGCCACAGATACGCAGTATTTT. Protein: CASSRYTGATDTQYF.